The source of this TCR beta chain is a study of cytomegalovirus exposure and HLA in healthy donors. Trimming took off 3 bases at V and 6 bases at J, with 15 bases between the two ends. Germline V gene data show CDR1 as SQVTM and CDR2 as ANQGSEA. This CDR3 has 15 residues. This clone appeared a few times. The PCR was carried out with 60 Vbeta primers and 13 Jbeta primers. Authors' data handling: Some 11 million of the roughly 77 million unique TCR beta chains counted in a later analysis were shared. The repertoire was sequenced with immunoSEQ multiplex PCR; TCRdb's copy has only in-frame clones and lacks some. The V and J calls and clone size were taken over from that table, and D and trimming were inferred from the DNA. The repertoire consists of about 62,000 clones, with about 77% occurring once and the leading ten covering roughly 5%.

The chain uses TRBV29-1 and TRBJ1-6; weak D call: TRBD1 (6 bases). The sample was PBMCs. This clonotype originated in a woman aged 25 to 39 in good health and CMV-seronegative. The CDR3 coding sequence is TGCAGCGTTGATAAGCCGGGACAAATTAATTCACCCCTCCACTTT. Its protein is CSVDKPGQINSPLHF.